The 27 T cell receptor beta chains below all came from one sample that was sequenced in a study of CD8 T cells in Susac syndrome. Random hexamers served to reverse transcribe about 0.45 to 1 ug RNA. Via MiXCR, TCRdb re-called the immunoSEQ multiplex PCR reads, giving one row per CDR3 protein. The sample shows approximately 130,000 distinct CDR3 sequences, around 91% of them seen only once. Sequences were obtained from CD8+ T cells from PBMCs. The receptors were sampled from a human donor with multiple sclerosis.

This clonotype was found a few times. The chain uses TRBV28 and TRBJ2-7; unclear D gene. The CDR3 is made up of 12 amino acids. The germline CDR1 and CDR2 sequences are MDHEN and SYDVKM. Trimming took off 5 bases at V and 2 bases at J, with 7 bases between the two ends. The DNA for the CDR3 is TGTGCCAGCAGTATGGGTGCCTACGAGCAGTACTTC. This sequence encodes CASSMGAYEQYF.

The CDR3 coding sequence is TGCAGCGTTCTATATCGGGACAGGGGCAATGAGCAGTTCTTC. It yields the protein CSVLYRDRGNEQFF. The rearrangement links TRBV29-1 to TRBJ2-1; 10 bases fit TRBD1. The CDR3 contains 14 residues. V was clipped by 5 bases and J by 6 bases; unmatched bases: 7. Germline V gene lookup returns CDR1 SQVTM and CDR2 ANQGSEA.

V usage is TRBV3-1 and J usage is TRBJ2-4; D is undetermined. V lost 4 bases, J lost 6 bases, and 13 bases lay in between. This CDR3 has 14 amino acids. Per the germline V gene, CDR1 is LGHDT and CDR2 is YNNKEL (reference sequence). The CDR3 protein is CASSPQIGSNIQYF. In DNA form, the CDR3 reads TGTGCCAGCAGCCCCCAGATAGGGTCAAACATTCAGTACTTC.

The J gene is TRBJ2-1, the V gene TRBV3-1; D uncertain. V gave up 4 bases and J gave up 2 bases, with 18 bases separating them. CDR3 length: 17 residues. Germline CDR1 is LGHDT and CDR2 is YNNKEL (reference sequence). The CDR3 DNA is TGTGCCAGCAGCCCCCCTGGAAGTGGCGGTACCTACAATGAGCAGTTCTTC. This sequence encodes CASSPPGSGGTYNEQFF.

This clonotype was seen once. The genes are TRBV11-2 and TRBJ1-1, with 9 bases identical to TRBD1. Per the germline V gene, CDR1 is SGHAT and CDR2 is FQNNGV. Trimming removed 5 bases from V and 3 bases from J; junction bases left unmatched: 7. The CDR3 runs 15 residues. The CDR3, as DNA: TGTGCCAGCAGCCCTTGGACAGGGGTCGACACTGAAGCTTTCTTT. Translating gives CASSPWTGVDTEAFF.

The chain carries TRBV29-1 and TRBJ2-3, with D tentatively TRBD2 (6 bases). CDR3 size: 16 residues. CDR1 is SQVTM and CDR2 is ANQGSEA in the germline V gene. The V end lost 5 bases, the J end lost 2 bases, and 20 bases lay between the germline ends. The CDR3 DNA sequence: TGCAGCGTTCGGACTACCCAGAGGGATTACACAGATACGCAGTATTTT. Protein sequence: CSVRTTQRDYTDTQYF.

CDR3 amino acids: CAISEEGAGEQYF. The CDR3 region has the DNA TGTGCCATCAGTGAGGAGGGGGCGGGGGAGCAGTACTTC. J is TRBJ2-7 and V is TRBV10-3; perhaps TRBD1 as D (7 bases). Trimming stripped 2 bases from V and 7 bases from J, with 12 bases between. CDR3 length: 13 residues. Germline values: CDR1 ENHRY, CDR2 SYGVKD.

This chain uses TRBV14 with TRBJ1-3; D gene unclear. This CDR3 contains 11 residues. Looked up from germline, CDR1 is SGHDN and CDR2 is FVKESK. V was shortened by 8 bases and J by 4 bases, with 6 bases between the two germline ends. The CDR3 DNA sequence: TGTGCCAGCGTCACGGGAAACACCATATATTTT. Residues: CASVTGNTIYF.

CDR3 residues: CSVQWRLAGGYEQYF. The CDR3 bases are TGCAGCGTCCAATGGAGGCTAGCGGGAGGCTACGAGCAGTACTTC. V and J are TRBV29-1 and TRBJ2-7; 11 nucleotides line up with TRBD2. The germline gives CDR1 SQVTM, CDR2 ANQGSEA. Trimming at V came to 6 bases and at J to 3 bases, leaving 10 bases not matched to a gene. The length of the CDR3 is 15 residues.

V and J are TRBV5-4 and TRBJ2-5; no reliable D call. Germline V gene data show CDR1 as SGHNT and CDR2 as YYREEE (reference sequence). This CDR3 is 13 amino acids long. V shed 1 base and J shed 3 bases, with 7 bases lying between them. The CDR3: CASSLPAEETQYF. The CDR3 nucleotides read TGTGCCAGCAGCTTGCCGGCAGAAGAGACCCAGTACTTC.

The rearrangement uses TRBV5-1 and TRBJ2-1; D is perhaps TRBD1 or TRBD2 (5 bases each). The V end lost 0 bases, the J end lost 5 bases, and 12 bases lay between the germline ends. CDR3 length equals 15 residues. In germline, CDR1 is SGHRS, CDR2 YFSETQ. CDR3 nucleotides: TGCGCCAGCAGCTTGGACTTGGGGACGGACAATGAGCAGTTCTTC. Encoded protein: CASSLDLGTDNEQFF.

V usage is TRBV29-1 and J usage is TRBJ2-3; TRBD1 matches at 8 bases. The ends lost 1 base at V and 2 bases at J; junction bases unmatched: 8. The CDR3 is 16 residues long. Germline CDR1 SQVTM, CDR2 ANQGSEA. In nucleotides, the CDR3 is TGCAGCGTTGAAGGAGGGATGGACAGGGTCACAGATACGCAGTATTTT. Translating it yields CSVEGGMDRVTDTQYF.

The CDR3 reads CASSPLDWPEAFF. CDR3 sequence (DNA): TGTGCCAGCAGCCCCCTTGACTGGCCTGAAGCTTTCTTT. The chain has TRBV3-1 and TRBJ1-1; no clear D. Trimming took 4 bases from V and 6 from J, leaving 12 bases between them. Germline lookup yields CDR1 LGHDT and CDR2 YNNKEL (reference sequence). The length of the CDR3 is 13 residues.

Worth noting for this clonotype: Mismatch with germline at one junction end may stem from a read error. The chain combines TRBV5-6 with TRBJ2-7; D gene ambiguous. This CDR3 has 15 amino acids. Per germline, CDR1 SGHDT and CDR2 YYEEEE. This CDR3 is CASSLDRLISYEQYF. As DNA, the CDR3 is TGTGCCAGCAGCTTGGATCGTCTCATCTCCTATGAGCAGTACTTC.

The V call is TRBV19, the J call TRBJ2-7; no firm D call. The germline CDR1 and CDR2 sequences are LNHDA and SQIVND (reference sequence). The V end was cut by 5 bases, the J end by 3 bases, with 11 bases between. The CDR3 consists of 13 residues. In DNA form, the CDR3 reads TGTGCCAGTAGTTACCCTGGAAACTACGAGCAGTACTTC. Protein: CASSYPGNYEQYF.

This rearrangement joins TRBV25-1 to TRBJ2-7; TRBD1 matches at 7 bases. Germline CDR1 MGHDK, CDR2 SYGVNS. J was trimmed by 3 bases and V by 7 bases; bases with no gene match: 3. The CDR3 consists of 12 residues. The CDR3 DNA follows: TGTGCCAGCATGGGACAGAACTACGAGCAGTACTTC. This encodes CASMGQNYEQYF.

The gene calls are TRBV7-8 and TRBJ1-5; no definite D call. The ends were cut back, 1 base at V and 6 bases at J, with 16 bases in the middle. This CDR3 has 16 residues. Per germline, CDR1 SGHVS and CDR2 FQNEAQ. CDR3 residues: CASSLGGFAGRQPQHF. As DNA, the CDR3 is TGTGCCAGCAGCTTAGGTGGCTTCGCGGGCCGTCAGCCCCAGCATTTT. The full variable domain, its missing parts supplied by reference TRBV7-8 and TRBJ1-5, is GAGVSQSPRYKVAKRGQDVALRCDPISGHVSLFWYQQALGQGPEFLTYFQNEAQLDKSGLPSDRFFAERPEGSVSTLKIQRTQQEDSAVYLCASSLGGFAGRQPQHFGDGTRLSIL.

In this sample, this clonotype turned up once. V usage is TRBV6-5 and J usage is TRBJ2-1, with D unclear. The V gene's germline CDR1 is MNHEY and CDR2 SVGAGI. V was clipped by 8 bases and J by 5 bases, with 13 bases between them. The CDR3 is made up of 13 amino acids. The CDR3 region is CASQPAQNNEQFF. For the CDR3, the DNA is TGTGCCAGCCAGCCGGCCCAAAACAATGAGCAGTTCTTC.

The rearrangement uses TRBV6-5 and TRBJ1-1; maybe TRBD1 (6 bases). In germline, CDR1 is MNHEY, CDR2 SVGAGI. The CDR3 runs 13 residues. V shed 8 bases and J shed 0 bases, with 10 bases lying between them. CDR3 in DNA: TGTGCCAGCGCAGGGGTTATGAACACTGAAGCTTTCTTT. It is translated as CASAGVMNTEAFF.

The chain recombines TRBV6-6 with TRBJ1-5; possible D gene TRBD1, 6 bases. From germline, CDR1 is MNHNY and CDR2 SVGAGI (reference sequence). Trimming stripped 5 bases from V and 5 bases from J, with 13 bases between. CDR3 length equals 14 residues. The CDR3 DNA reads as TGTGCCAGCAGTCTAACAGGGCTGGATCAGCCCCAGCATTTT. Its protein is CASSLTGLDQPQHF.

The chain has TRBV13 and TRBJ2-2, with D perhaps being TRBD1 or TRBD2 (5 bases each). V was cut by 0 bases and J by 7 bases, with 18 bases left in between. Per the germline V gene, CDR1 is PRHDT and CDR2 is FYEKMQ (reference sequence). The length of the CDR3 is 17 residues. The CDR3 spells CASSLGRDGFSRGELFF. The CDR3 bases are TGTGCCAGCAGCTTAGGCAGGGACGGGTTCTCCCGCGGGGAGCTGTTTTTT.

The rearrangement joins TRBV25-1 to TRBJ1-5, with a tentative D call TRBD1 (5 bases). The CDR3 totals 14 residues. V lost 3 bases and J 7 bases, leaving 13 bases between the germline ends. In germline, CDR1 is MGHDK, CDR2 SYGVNS. The CDR3 reads CASSEGQGRQPQHF. Here the CDR3 DNA reads TGTGCCAGCAGTGAGGGGCAGGGTCGACAGCCCCAGCATTTT.

The chain couples TRBV12-3 or TRBV12-4 to TRBJ2-1, with D possibly matching TRBD2 (5 bases). There are 15 residues in the CDR3. The V gene lost 6 bases and the J gene lost 0 bases, with 12 bases spanning the gap. CDR3 in amino acids: CASREGGSSYNEQFF. CDR3 coding DNA: TGTGCCAGCAGAGAGGGCGGAAGCTCCTACAATGAGCAGTTCTTC.

The chain links TRBV12-3 or TRBV12-4 to TRBJ2-7; 7 positions match TRBD2. CDR3 length equals 13 residues. Trimming cost V 7 bases and J 2 bases; bases outside gene matches: 5. In nucleotides, the CDR3 is TGTGCCAGCACTGGGGGGGGTCCCTACGAGCAGTACTTC. Its protein is CASTGGGPYEQYF.

The V gene is TRBV19, the J gene TRBJ2-5, with a weak D call TRBD2 (6 bases). The CDR3 is made up of 15 amino acids. V dropped 4 bases and J dropped 5 bases, with 17 bases sitting between them. Per germline, CDR1 LNHDA and CDR2 SQIVND (reference sequence). This CDR3 reads CASSNGTLALETQYF. The CDR3 coding sequence is TGTGCCAGTAGTAACGGGACTCTCGCTTTGGAGACCCAGTACTTC.

The J gene is TRBJ2-1, the V gene TRBV2; the match to TRBD1 covers 7 bases. CDR3 length: 12 amino acids. The germline V gene encodes CDR1 SNHLY and CDR2 FYNNEI. V shed 10 bases and J 8 bases; nucleotides not matched to a gene: 8. CDR3 nucleotides: TGTGCCAAGACAGGGACAAGGGATGAGCAGTTCTTC. Protein product: CAKTGTRDEQFF. Filled out from reference TRBV2 and TRBJ2-1, the complete variable domain reads EPEVTQTPSHQVTQMGQEVILRCVPISNHLYFYWYRQILGQKVEFLVSFYNNEISEKSEIFDDQFSVERPDGSNFTLKIRSTKLEDSAMYFCAKTGTRDEQFFGPGTRLTVL.

The chain has TRBV19 and TRBJ1-5; D ambiguous. Trimming took off 6 bases at V and 4 bases at J, with 16 bases between the two ends. The CDR3 runs to 15 residues. In germline, CDR1 is LNHDA, CDR2 SQIVND (reference sequence). Here the CDR3 reads CASSADPFGNQPQHF. The DNA for the CDR3 is TGTGCCAGTAGCGCCGACCCCTTTGGGAATCAGCCCCAGCATTTT.